This T cell receptor (beta chain) was captured in a study of cytomegalovirus exposure and HLA in healthy donors. At the level of the study: Falling in the Caucasian-associated ancestry cluster were less than 85% of 350 to 400 genotyped donors.

Primers included in the PCR were 60 Vbeta and 13 Jbeta primers. The table came from immunoSEQ multiplex PCR; TCRdb's copy has only in-frame clones and leaves some out. In total, the table holds 20,000 to 25,000 clones. J lost 4 bases, V lost 0 bases, and 6 bases had no gene match. CDR1 and CDR2 (germline): MGHRA, YSYEKL. This CDR3 is built from 17 residues. The sequence was collected from a male donor in good health and CMV-seropositive. The sample taken for sequencing was PBMCs. The gene calls are TRBV4-1 and TRBJ1-2; 12 bases match TRBD1. The CDR3 coding sequence is TGCGCCAGCAGCCAAGAGGGGACAGGGGGCGTGCTCTATGGCTACACCTTC. This gives the protein CASSQEGTGGVLYGYTF.